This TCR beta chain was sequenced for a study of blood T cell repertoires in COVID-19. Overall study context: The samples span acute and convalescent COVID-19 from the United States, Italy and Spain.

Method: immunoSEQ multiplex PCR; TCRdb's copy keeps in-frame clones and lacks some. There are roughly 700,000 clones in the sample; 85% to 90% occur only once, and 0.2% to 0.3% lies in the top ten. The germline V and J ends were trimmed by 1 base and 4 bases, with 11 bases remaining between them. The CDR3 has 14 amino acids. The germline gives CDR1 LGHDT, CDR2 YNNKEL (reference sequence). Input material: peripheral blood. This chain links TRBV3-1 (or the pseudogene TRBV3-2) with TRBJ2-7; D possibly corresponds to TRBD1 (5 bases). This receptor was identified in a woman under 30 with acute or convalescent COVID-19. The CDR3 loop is CASSQALGDYEQYF. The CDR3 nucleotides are TGTGCCAGCAGCCAAGCCCTAGGGGATTACGAGCAGTACTTC.